The clone carrying this TCR beta chain was seen a handful of times. What it binds is not known. This specimen belongs to a study of OX40 agonist ivuxolimab in advanced cancers. Overall study context: With ivuxolimab, an agonistic anti-OX40 (CD134) antibody, patients were treated. Eligibility admitted prior anti-PD-1, anti-PD-L1 or anti-CTLA-4 therapy; 30% to 40% had some. Notes on the study in general: At 0.1 to 3.0 mg/kg, CD4+ and CD8+ blood T cells expanded clonally by week 6.

Some clones are missing from TCRdb's copy, which holds only in-frame ones; the method was immunoSEQ multiplex PCR. Among around 95,000 clones, 85% to 95% were seen once, and the ten largest hold about 0.3%. V was pared by 2 bases and J by 2 bases, with 13 bases between. This CDR3 region has 15 residues. The germline CDR1 and CDR2 sequences are KGHSH and LQKENI. This clonotype was sampled from an adult with an advanced solid tumor such as melanoma, head and neck, liver or kidney cancer. Specimen: CD4+ or CD8+ T cells sorted from blood, collected in a trial of the OX40 agonist ivuxolimab. V usage is TRBV18 and J usage is TRBJ2-7; unclear D gene. CDR3 coding DNA: TGTGCCAGCTCACCAGGGCAAATCCCCACCTACGAGCAGTACTTC. Translating it yields CASSPGQIPTYEQYF. The complete variable domain, with remaining parts taken from reference TRBV18 and TRBJ2-7, reads NAGVMQNPRHLVRRRGQEARLRCSPMKGHSHVYWYRQLPEEGLKFMVYLQKENIIDESGMPKERFSAEFPKEGPSILRIQQVVRGDSAAYFCASSPGQIPTYEQYFGPGTRLTVT.